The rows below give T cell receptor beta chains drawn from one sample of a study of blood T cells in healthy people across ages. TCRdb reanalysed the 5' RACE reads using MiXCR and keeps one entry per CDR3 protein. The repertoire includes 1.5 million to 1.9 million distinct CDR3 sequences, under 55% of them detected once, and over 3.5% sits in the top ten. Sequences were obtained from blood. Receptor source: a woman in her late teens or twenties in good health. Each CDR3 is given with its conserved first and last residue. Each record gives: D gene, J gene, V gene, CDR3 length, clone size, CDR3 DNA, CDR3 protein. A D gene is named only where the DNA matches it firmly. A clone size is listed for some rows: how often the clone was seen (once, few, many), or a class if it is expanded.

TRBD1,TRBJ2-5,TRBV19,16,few,TGTGCCAGTCGATCGTCGGGACAGGGTTTGGGAGAGACCCAGTACTTC,CASRSSGQGLGETQYF
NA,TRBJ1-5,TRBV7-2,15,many,TGTGCCAGCAGCCTAGCGTGGCAGAATAATCAGCCCCAGCATTTT,CASSLAWQNNQPQHF
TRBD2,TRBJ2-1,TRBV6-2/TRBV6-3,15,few,TGTGCCAGCAGTTTTAGCGGGGGGGGCCGCAATGAGCAGTTCTTC,CASSFSGGGRNEQFF
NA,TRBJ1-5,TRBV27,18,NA,TGTGCCAGCAGAGCCTTATATACAGGGATGGGGTATAGTCAGCCCCAGCATTTT,CASRALYTGMGYSQPQHF
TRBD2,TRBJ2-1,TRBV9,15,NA,TGTGCCAGCAGCTACCGGACTAGCGGGAGGAATGAGCAGTTCTTC,CASSYRTSGRNEQFF
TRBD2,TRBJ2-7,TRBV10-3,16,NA,TGTGCCATCAGTGGAGGTAGCGGGGGTAATGACTACGAGCAGTACTTC,CAISGGSGGNDYEQYF
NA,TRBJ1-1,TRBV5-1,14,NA,TGCGCCAGCAGCGCGTCCATGGGGAGGACTGAAGCTTTCTTT,CASSASMGRTEAFF
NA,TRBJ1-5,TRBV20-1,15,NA,TGCAGTGCTAGTAGGTCACACAGTACTCATCAGCCCCAGCATTTT,CSASRSHSTHQPQHF
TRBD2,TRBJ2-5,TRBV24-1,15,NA,TGTGCCACCAGTGATAGGACTAGCGGGAGTGAGACCCAGTACTTC,CATSDRTSGSETQYF
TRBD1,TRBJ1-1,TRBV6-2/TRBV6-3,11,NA,TGTGCCAGCAGGGGACAGCAGGAAGCTTTCTTT,CASRGQQEAFF